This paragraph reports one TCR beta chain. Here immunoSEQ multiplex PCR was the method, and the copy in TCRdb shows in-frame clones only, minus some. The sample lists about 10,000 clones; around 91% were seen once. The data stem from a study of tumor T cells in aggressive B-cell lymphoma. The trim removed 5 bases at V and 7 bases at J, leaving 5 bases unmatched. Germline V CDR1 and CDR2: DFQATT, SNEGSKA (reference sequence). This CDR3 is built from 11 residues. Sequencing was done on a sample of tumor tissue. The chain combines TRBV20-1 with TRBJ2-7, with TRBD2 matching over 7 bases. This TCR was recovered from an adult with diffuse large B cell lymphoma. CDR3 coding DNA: TGCAGTGCTCGACTAGCTATTGAGCAGTACTTC. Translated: CSARLAIEQYF.